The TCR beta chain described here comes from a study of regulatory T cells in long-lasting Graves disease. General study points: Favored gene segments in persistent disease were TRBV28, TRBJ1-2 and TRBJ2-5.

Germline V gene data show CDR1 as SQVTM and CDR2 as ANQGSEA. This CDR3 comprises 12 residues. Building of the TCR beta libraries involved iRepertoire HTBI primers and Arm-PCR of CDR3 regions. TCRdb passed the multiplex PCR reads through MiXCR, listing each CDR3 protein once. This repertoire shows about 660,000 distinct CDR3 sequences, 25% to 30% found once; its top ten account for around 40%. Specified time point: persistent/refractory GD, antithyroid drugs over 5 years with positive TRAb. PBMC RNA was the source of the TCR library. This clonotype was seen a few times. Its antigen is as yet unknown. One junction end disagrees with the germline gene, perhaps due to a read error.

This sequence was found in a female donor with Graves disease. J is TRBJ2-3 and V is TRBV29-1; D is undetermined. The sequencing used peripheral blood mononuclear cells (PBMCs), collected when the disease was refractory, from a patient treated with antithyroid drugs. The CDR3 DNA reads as TGCAGCGTGGAAGAGTGGGGAGATACGCAGTATTTT. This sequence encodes CSVEEWGDTQYF.